Shown below are 25 T cell receptor beta chains from a single sample sequenced in a study of control samples from healthy donors and cancer patients. Repertoires were generated with immunoSEQ multiplex PCR, while TCRdb's copy carries only in-frame clones and drops some. The sample records 60,000 to 70,000 clones, 84% being singletons. Specimen: PBMCs. These receptor sequences come from a woman between 50 and 59 years old with lung cancer.

The gene calls are TRBV27 and TRBJ2-3; D possibly uses TRBD1 or TRBD2 (5 bases each). The V end lost 2 bases, the J end lost 4 bases, and 13 bases lay between the germline ends. CDR1 and CDR2 from the germline V gene are MNHEY and SMNVEV (reference sequence). The CDR3 covers 15 residues. CDR3 sequence reads: CASSLVRERSDTQYF. CDR3 DNA: TGTGCCAGCAGTTTAGTCAGGGAGAGGTCAGATACGCAGTATTTT.

The chain has TRBV7-9 and TRBJ2-2; a weak D match, TRBD1 (6 bases). Trimming removed 4 bases at V and 2 bases at J, with 23 bases between. The CDR3 totals 19 residues. Germline V CDR1 and CDR2: SEHNR, FQNEAQ (reference sequence). The CDR3 nucleotides read TGTGCCAGCAGCTCGCAAGGACAGCCGTCACGGTTTAACACCGGGGAGCTGTTTTTT. This codes for CASSSQGQPSRFNTGELFF.

A few counts support this clone. The same CDR3 can be traced to other DNA sequences in this sample. The V gene is TRBV7-3, the J gene TRBJ2-1, with a possible D match to TRBD2 (6 bases). This CDR3 contains 16 residues. Germline loops: CDR1 SGHTA, CDR2 FQGTGA. V was trimmed by 5 bases and J by 0 bases, leaving 14 bases between them. Written as DNA, the CDR3 is TGTGCCAGCAGCCTCTCCGGGGGTAGCTCCTACAATGAGCAGTTCTTC. Its translation: CASSLSGGSSYNEQFF.

The V call is TRBV25-1, the J call TRBJ1-4, with 10 nucleotides matching TRBD1. V lost 4 bases, J lost 7 bases, and 3 bases stayed unmatched. CDR3 length equals 14 residues. The germline CDR1 and CDR2 sequences are MGHDK and SYGVNS. Here the CDR3 DNA reads TGTGCCAGCAGTGGGACAGGGGGGGCTGAAAAACTGTTTTTT. Amino acids: CASSGTGGAEKLFF.

This chain links TRBV12-3 or TRBV12-4 with TRBJ1-5; no reliable D call. CDR3 size: 13 residues. The V end was cut by 6 bases, the J end by 3 bases, with 9 bases between. The CDR3 region has the DNA TGTGCCAGCAGCCCGGACGTCAATCAGCCCCAGCATTTT. It yields the protein CASSPDVNQPQHF.

This chain connects TRBV2 to TRBJ2-7, with D unresolved. Germline V gene lookup returns CDR1 SNHLY and CDR2 FYNNEI. This CDR3 has 12 amino acids. Trimming cost V 7 bases and J 1 base, with 8 bases left between them. In nucleotides, the CDR3 is TGTGCCAGCACTATAACTTCCTACGAGCAGTACTTC. It codes for CASTITSYEQYF.

J is TRBJ1-1 and V is TRBV18; D is unresolved. The CDR3 consists of 12 residues. Trimming took 3 bases from V and 5 from J, leaving 7 bases between them. Germline assignment: CDR1 KGHSH and CDR2 LQKENI. The CDR3 DNA reads TGTGCCAGCTCACCCGGAGTGACTGAAGCTTTCTTT. Protein: CASSPGVTEAFF.

This chain uses TRBV5-1 with TRBJ2-7; TRBD1 matches 8 bases. The germline gives CDR1 SGHRS, CDR2 YFSETQ. This CDR3 contains 15 residues. The V and J ends lost 1 base and 3 bases, in that order; junction bases with no gene match: 6. CDR3 residues: CASSLSPGQDYEQYF. CDR3 sequence (DNA): TGCGCCAGCAGCTTGTCACCGGGACAGGACTACGAGCAGTACTTC.

This clone was recorded only once. This chain connects TRBV6-2 or TRBV6-3 to TRBJ2-3; D is unresolved. Germline loops: CDR1 MNHEY, CDR2 SVGEGT. With 2 bases removed from V and 4 bases from J, the gap between germline ends came to 10 bases. The CDR3 extends over 14 amino acids. In DNA form, the CDR3 reads TGTGCCAGCAGTTACGGCGCATTTGCAGATACGCAGTATTTT. This gives the protein CASSYGAFADTQYF.

The chain combines TRBV7-9 with TRBJ1-1; D may be TRBD1 (5 bases). V lost 2 bases, J lost 5 bases, and 9 bases lay in between. The CDR3 is made up of 13 amino acids. Germline CDR1 reads SEHNR; CDR2 reads FQNEAQ (reference sequence). CDR3 loop: CASSLQGGTEAFF. In DNA form, the CDR3 reads TGTGCCAGCAGCTTACAGGGTGGAACTGAAGCTTTCTTT.

DNA of the CDR3: TGTGCCAGCAGCCTGATTCAGGGCGTGAGCTCCTACAATGAGCAGTTCTTC. It is translated as CASSLIQGVSSYNEQFF. The chain has TRBV4-2 and TRBJ2-1; maybe TRBD1 (5 bases). Trimming removed 4 bases at V and 0 bases at J, with 16 bases between. Germline-derived CDR1 and CDR2 are LGHNA and YNFKEQ. The CDR3 length is 17 residues.

The gene calls are TRBV7-2 and TRBJ1-2; TRBD1 is a possible D gene (6 bases). CDR1 SGHTA and CDR2 FQGNSA come from the germline V gene. V was cut by 6 bases and J by 2 bases, with 22 bases left in between. The CDR3 runs to 17 residues. This chain's CDR3 is CASSLISWGRENYGYTF. The CDR3 DNA sequence: TGTGCCAGCAGTTTAATCTCTTGGGGGCGGGAGAACTATGGCTACACCTTC. Complete variable domain (other parts from reference TRBV7-2 and TRBJ1-2): GAGVSQSPSNKVTEKGKDVELRCDPISGHTALYWYRQSLGQGLEFLIYFQGNSAPDKSGLPSDRFSAERTGGSVSTLTIQRTQQEDSAVYLCASSLISWGRENYGYTFGSGTRLTVV.

The rearrangement joins TRBV28 to TRBJ2-7, with D possibly matching TRBD2 (7 bases). CDR3 length: 15 residues. Germline V gene sequence: CDR1 MDHEN, CDR2 SYDVKM. Trimming stripped 2 bases from V and 4 bases from J, with 15 bases between. The CDR3 is CASSLGGARSYEQYF. The CDR3 DNA reads as TGTGCCAGCAGTTTAGGGGGGGCCAGAAGTTACGAGCAGTACTTC.

This rearrangement joins TRBV4-3 to TRBJ1-2; D call uncertain. The CDR3 sequence is 15 residues long. With 3 bases removed from V and 4 bases from J, the gap between germline ends came to 15 bases. CDR1 and CDR2 from the germline V gene are LGHNA and YSLEER. The CDR3: CASSQAFTPFYGYTF. DNA of the CDR3: TGCGCCAGCAGCCAGGCTTTTACACCTTTCTATGGCTACACCTTC.

This clone showed up just a few times. The rearrangement uses TRBV5-4 and TRBJ2-1, with 7 bases that match TRBD2. CDR3 size: 13 residues. V shed 1 base and J 5 bases; nucleotides not matched to a gene: 0. Germline V CDR1 and CDR2: SGHNT, YYREEE (reference sequence). The CDR3 nucleotides are TGTGCCAGCAGCTTGACTAGCGACAATGAGCAGTTCTTC. Protein product: CASSLTSDNEQFF.

The rearrangement links TRBV15 to TRBJ1-5; 8 bases are a match to TRBD1. This CDR3 spans 15 amino acids. The germline gives CDR1 LNHNV, CDR2 YYDKDF (reference sequence). Trimming at V came to 3 bases and at J to 6 bases, leaving 7 bases not matched to a gene. The CDR3 DNA is TGTGCCACCAGCAGCCAACAGGGGGTAGGTCAGCCCCAGCATTTT. Translating gives CATSSQQGVGQPQHF.

The V gene is TRBV6-2 or TRBV6-3, the J gene TRBJ2-1; 9 nucleotides line up with TRBD1. V shed 2 bases and J 12 bases; nucleotides not matched to a gene: 5. The V gene's germline CDR1 is MNHEY and CDR2 SVGEGT. This CDR3 region has 13 residues. The CDR3 spells CASSYLGQGPQFF. Here the CDR3 DNA reads TGTGCCAGCAGTTACCTGGGACAGGGACCGCAGTTCTTC.

The V and J genes are TRBV4-3 and TRBJ1-4; the match to TRBD1 covers 10 bases. This CDR3 is 15 amino acids long. Trimming at V came to 4 bases and at J to 5 bases, leaving 4 bases not matched to a gene. CDR1 LGHNA and CDR2 YSLEER come from the germline V gene. CDR3 in amino acids: CASSRGTGDNEKLFF. The CDR3 DNA is TGCGCCAGCAGCCGCGGGACAGGGGACAATGAAAAACTGTTTTTT.

Of note for this clone: Other DNA sequences within the sample encode an identical CDR3. The rearrangement uses TRBV6-6 and TRBJ2-2, with a possible D match to TRBD1 (5 bases). This CDR3 spans 13 amino acids. V lost 8 bases to trimming and J lost 0 bases, with 7 bases between them. Germline V lookup: CDR1 MNHNY, CDR2 SVGAGI (reference sequence). CDR3 coding DNA: TGTGCCAGCCGGACATCGAACACCGGGGAGCTGTTTTTT. Its translation is CASRTSNTGELFF.

This clone was picked up one time. The V gene is TRBV11-3, the J gene TRBJ1-3; no firm D call. The CDR3 has 13 amino acids. V shed 5 bases and J shed 4 bases, with 9 bases lying between them. CDR1 and CDR2 from the germline V gene are SGHNT and YENEEA. In DNA form, the CDR3 reads TGTGCCAGCAGCCCGAGTCGGGGAAACACCATATATTTT. This sequence encodes CASSPSRGNTIYF.

The chain uses TRBV5-1 and TRBJ2-7; TRBD1 matches 9 bases. This CDR3 has 13 residues. Trimming took 5 bases from V and 3 from J; bases not matched to a gene: 3. From germline, CDR1 is SGHRS and CDR2 YFSETQ. CDR3 sequence (DNA): TGCGCCAGCAGAAGGGACAGGGACTACGAGCAGTACTTC. This codes for CASRRDRDYEQYF.

The J gene is TRBJ1-1, the V gene TRBV27; 9 bases are a match to TRBD1. In germline, CDR1 is MNHEY, CDR2 SMNVEV (reference sequence). Trimming at V came to 9 bases and at J to 8 bases, leaving 10 bases not matched to a gene. The CDR3 sequence is 13 residues long. The CDR3 nucleotides read TGTGCCAGTCGAATACAGGGGGCGCGGGAAGCTTTCTTT. Its translation: CASRIQGAREAFF.

The rearrangement joins TRBV6-6 to TRBJ1-6; D is undetermined. Trimming stripped 5 bases from V and 0 bases from J, with 8 bases between. This CDR3 has 15 amino acids. Germline values: CDR1 MNHNY, CDR2 SVGAGI (reference sequence). The CDR3 nucleotides read TGTGCCAGCAGTACACGGAGCTCCTATAATTCACCCCTCCACTTT. It translates to CASSTRSSYNSPLHF.

The chain employs TRBV4-1 and TRBJ1-2; perhaps TRBD1 as D (5 bases). This CDR3 has 14 amino acids. Between the trimmed V and J ends, which lost 1 base and 4 bases, there was a span of 10 bases. CDR1 and CDR2 (germline): MGHRA, YSYEKL. CDR3 sequence reads: CASSQGGRGYGYTF. CDR3 nucleotides: TGCGCCAGCAGCCAAGGGGGGAGAGGCTATGGCTACACCTTC.

The chain recombines TRBV18 with TRBJ1-3; D gene uncertain. The germline V gene has CDR1 KGHSH and CDR2 LQKENI. CDR3 size: 16 residues. Trimming removed 3 bases from V and 2 bases from J, with 14 bases in between. CDR3 nucleotides: TGTGCCAGCTCACCCAGCAGTACTTCTACTGGAAACACCATATATTTT. This gives the protein CASSPSSTSTGNTIYF.